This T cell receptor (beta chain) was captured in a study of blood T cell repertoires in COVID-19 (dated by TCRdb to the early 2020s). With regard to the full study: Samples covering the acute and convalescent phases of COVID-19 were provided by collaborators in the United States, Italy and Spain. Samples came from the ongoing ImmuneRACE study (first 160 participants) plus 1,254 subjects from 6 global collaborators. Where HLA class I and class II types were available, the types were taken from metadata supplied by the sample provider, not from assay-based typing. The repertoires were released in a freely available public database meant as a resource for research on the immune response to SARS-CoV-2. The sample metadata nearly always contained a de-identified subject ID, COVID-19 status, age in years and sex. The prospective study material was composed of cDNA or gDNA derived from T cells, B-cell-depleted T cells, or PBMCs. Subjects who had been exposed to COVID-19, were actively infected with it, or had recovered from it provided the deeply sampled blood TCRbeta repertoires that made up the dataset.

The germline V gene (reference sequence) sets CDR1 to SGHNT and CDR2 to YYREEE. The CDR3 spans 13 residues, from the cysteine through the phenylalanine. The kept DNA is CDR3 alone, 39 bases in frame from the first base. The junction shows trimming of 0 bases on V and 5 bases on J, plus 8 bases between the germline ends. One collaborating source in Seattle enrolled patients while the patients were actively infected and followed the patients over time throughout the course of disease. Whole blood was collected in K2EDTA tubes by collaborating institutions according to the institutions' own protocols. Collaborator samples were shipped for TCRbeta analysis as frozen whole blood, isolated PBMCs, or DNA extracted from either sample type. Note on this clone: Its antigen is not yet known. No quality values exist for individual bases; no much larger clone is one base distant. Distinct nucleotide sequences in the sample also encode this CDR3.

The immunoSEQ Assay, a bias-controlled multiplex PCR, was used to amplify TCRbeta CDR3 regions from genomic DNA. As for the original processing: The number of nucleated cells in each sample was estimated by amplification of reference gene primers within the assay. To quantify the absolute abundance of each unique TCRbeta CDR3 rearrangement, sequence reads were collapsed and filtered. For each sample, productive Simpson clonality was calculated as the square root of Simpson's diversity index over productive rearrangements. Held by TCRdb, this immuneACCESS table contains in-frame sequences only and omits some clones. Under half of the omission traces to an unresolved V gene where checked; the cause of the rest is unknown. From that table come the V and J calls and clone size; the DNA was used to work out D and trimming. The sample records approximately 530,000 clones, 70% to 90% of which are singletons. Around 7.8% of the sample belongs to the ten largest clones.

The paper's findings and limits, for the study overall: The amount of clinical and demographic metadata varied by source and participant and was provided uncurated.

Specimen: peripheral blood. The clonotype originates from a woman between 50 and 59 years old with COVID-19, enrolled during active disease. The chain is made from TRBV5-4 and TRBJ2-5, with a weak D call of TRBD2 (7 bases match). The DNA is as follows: TGTGCCAGCAGCTTGGGGGGGGGCGAGACCCAGTACTTC. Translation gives CASSLGGGETQYF.